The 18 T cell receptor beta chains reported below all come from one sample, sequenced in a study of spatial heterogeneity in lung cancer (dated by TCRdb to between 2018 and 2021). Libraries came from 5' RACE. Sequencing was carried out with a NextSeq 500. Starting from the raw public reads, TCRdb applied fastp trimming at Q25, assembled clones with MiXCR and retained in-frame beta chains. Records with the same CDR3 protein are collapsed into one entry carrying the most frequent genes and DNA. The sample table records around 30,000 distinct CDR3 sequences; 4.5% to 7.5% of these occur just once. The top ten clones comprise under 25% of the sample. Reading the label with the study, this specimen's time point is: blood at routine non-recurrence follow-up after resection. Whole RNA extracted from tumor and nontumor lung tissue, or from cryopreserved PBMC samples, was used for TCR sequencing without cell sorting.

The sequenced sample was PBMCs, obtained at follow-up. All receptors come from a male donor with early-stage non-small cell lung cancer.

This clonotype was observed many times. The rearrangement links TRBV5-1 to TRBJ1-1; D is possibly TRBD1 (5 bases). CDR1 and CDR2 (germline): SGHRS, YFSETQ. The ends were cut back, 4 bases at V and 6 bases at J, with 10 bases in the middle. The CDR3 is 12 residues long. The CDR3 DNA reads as TGCGCCAGCAGCGTGGGACGGCCTGAAGCTTTCTTT. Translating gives CASSVGRPEAFF.

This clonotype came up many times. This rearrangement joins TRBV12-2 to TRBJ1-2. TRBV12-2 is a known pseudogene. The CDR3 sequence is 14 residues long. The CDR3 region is CASRLGEGGYGYTF. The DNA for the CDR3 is TGTGCAAGTCGCTTAGGGGAGGGAGGCTATGGCTACACCTTC.

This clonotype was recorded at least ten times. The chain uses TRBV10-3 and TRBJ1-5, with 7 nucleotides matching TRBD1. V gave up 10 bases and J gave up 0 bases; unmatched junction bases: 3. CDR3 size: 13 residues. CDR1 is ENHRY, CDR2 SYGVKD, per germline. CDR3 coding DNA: TGTGCCACCGGGACAGATAGCAATCAGCCCCAGCATTTT. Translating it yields CATGTDSNQPQHF.

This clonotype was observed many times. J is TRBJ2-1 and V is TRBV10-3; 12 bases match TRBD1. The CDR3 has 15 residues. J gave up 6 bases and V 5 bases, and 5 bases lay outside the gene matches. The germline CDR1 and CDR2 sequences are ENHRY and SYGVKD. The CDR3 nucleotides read TGTGCCATCAGTCGGGACAGGGGGCTGGTCAATGAGCAGTTCTTC. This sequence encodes CAISRDRGLVNEQFF.

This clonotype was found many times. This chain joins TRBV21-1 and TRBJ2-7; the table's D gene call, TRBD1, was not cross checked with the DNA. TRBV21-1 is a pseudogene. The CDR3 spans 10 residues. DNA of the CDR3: TGTGCCAGCCTACGACAGGGGCAGTACGTC. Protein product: CASLRQGQYV.

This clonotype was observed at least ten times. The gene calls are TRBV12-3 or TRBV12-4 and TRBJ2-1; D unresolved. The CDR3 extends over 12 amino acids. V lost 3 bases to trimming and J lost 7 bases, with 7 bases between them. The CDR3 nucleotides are TGTGCCAGCAGTTTTAGTAATAATGAGCAGTTCTTC. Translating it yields CASSFSNNEQFF.

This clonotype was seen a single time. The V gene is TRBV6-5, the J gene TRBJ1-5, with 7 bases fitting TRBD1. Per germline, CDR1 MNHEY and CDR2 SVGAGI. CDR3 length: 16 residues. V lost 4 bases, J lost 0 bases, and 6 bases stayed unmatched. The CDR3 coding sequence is TGTGCCAGCAGTTCACGACAGGGCTATAGCAATCAGCCCCAGCATTTT. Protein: CASSSRQGYSNQPQHF.

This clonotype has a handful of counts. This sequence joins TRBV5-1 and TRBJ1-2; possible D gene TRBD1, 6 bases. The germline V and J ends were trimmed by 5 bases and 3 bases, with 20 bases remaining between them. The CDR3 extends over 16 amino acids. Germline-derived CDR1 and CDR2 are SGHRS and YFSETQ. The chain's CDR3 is CASRYTQGTVDYGYTF. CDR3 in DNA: TGCGCCAGCAGATACACCCAGGGGACTGTGGACTATGGCTACACCTTC.

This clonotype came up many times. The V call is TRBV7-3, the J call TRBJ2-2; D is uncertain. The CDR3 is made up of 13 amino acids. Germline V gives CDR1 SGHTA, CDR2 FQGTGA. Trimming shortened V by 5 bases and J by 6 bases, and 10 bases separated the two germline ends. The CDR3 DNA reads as TGTGCCAGCAGCCCCCGGTTGGCCGGGGAGCTGTTTTTT. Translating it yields CASSPRLAGELFF.

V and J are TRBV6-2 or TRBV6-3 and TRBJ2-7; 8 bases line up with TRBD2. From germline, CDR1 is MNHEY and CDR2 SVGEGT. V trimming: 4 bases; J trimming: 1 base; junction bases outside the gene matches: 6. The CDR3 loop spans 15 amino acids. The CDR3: CASSSRGRYSYEQYV. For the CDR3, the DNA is TGTGCCAGCAGTTCTCGCGGGAGGTATTCCTACGAGCAGTACGTC.

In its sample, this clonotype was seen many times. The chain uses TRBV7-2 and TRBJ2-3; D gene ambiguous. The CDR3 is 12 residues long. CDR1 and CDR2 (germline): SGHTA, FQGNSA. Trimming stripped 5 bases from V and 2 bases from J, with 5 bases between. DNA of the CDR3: TGTGCCAGCAGCCTGTACACAGATACGCAGTATTTT. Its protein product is CASSLYTDTQYF.

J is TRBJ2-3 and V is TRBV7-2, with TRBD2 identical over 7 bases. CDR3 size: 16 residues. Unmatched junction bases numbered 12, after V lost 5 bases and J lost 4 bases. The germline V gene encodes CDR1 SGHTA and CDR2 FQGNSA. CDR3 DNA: TGTGCCAGCAGCCCTCGGGGTACGACTAGCCCAGATACGCAGTATTTT. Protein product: CASSPRGTTSPDTQYF. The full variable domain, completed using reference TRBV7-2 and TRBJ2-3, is GAGVSQSPSNKVTEKGKDVELRCDPISGHTALYWYRQSLGQGLEFLIYFQGNSAPDKSGLPSDRFSAERTGGSVSTLTIQRTQQEDSAVYLCASSPRGTTSPDTQYFGPGTRLTVL.

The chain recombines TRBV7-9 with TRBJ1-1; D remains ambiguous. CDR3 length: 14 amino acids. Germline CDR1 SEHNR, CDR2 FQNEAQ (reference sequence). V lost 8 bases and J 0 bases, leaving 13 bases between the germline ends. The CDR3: CASPRDQLNTEAFF. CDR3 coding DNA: TGTGCCAGCCCGAGGGATCAGCTGAACACTGAAGCTTTCTTT. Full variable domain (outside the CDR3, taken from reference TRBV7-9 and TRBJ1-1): DTGVSQNPRHKITKRGQNVTFRCDPISEHNRLYWYRQTLGQGPEFLTYFQNEAQLEKSRLLSDRFSAERPKGSFSTLEIQRTEQGDSAMYLCASPRDQLNTEAFFGQGTRLTVV.

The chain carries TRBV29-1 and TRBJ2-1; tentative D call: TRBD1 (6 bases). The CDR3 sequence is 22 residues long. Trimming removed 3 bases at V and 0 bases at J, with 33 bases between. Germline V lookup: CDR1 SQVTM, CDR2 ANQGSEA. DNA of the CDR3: TGCAGCGTTGAGGACTTGAGCAGGGGTGCGCCTAGGACGGGAAGCTCCTACAATGAGCAGTTCTTC. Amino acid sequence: CSVEDLSRGAPRTGSSYNEQFF.

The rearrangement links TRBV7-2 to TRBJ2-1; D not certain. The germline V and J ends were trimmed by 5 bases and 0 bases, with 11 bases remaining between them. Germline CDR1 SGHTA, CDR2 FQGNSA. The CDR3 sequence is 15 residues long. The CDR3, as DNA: TGTGCCAGCAGCGCAAAGACGGGCTCCTACAATGAGCAGTTCTTC. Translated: CASSAKTGSYNEQFF.

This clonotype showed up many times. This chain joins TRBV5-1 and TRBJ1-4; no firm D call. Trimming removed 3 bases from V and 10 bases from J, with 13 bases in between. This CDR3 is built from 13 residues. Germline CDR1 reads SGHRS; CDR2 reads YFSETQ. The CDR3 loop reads CASSSGFDGKLFF. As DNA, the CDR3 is TGCGCCAGCAGCTCGGGGTTCGATGGAAAACTGTTTTTT. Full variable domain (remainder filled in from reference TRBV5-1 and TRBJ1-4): KAGVTQTPRYLIKTRGQQVTLSCSPISGHRSVSWYQQTPGQGLQFLFEYFSETQRNKGNFPGRFSGRQFSNSRSEMNVSTLELGDSALYLCASSSGFDGKLFFGSGTQLSVL.

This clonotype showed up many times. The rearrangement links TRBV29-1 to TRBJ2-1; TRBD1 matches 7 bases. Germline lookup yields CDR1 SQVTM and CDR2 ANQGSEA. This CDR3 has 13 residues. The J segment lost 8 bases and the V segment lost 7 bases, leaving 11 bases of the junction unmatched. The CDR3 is CSALYSTGYEQFF. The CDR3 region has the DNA TGCAGCGCCTTATACTCGACAGGGTATGAGCAGTTCTTC.

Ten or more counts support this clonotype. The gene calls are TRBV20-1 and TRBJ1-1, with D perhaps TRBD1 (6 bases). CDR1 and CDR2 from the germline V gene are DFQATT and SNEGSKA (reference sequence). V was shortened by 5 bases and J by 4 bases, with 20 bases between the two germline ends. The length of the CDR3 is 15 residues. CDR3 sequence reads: CSAYPAGQRGTEAFF. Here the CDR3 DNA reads TGCAGTGCTTACCCGGCGGGACAAAGAGGCACTGAAGCTTTCTTT.